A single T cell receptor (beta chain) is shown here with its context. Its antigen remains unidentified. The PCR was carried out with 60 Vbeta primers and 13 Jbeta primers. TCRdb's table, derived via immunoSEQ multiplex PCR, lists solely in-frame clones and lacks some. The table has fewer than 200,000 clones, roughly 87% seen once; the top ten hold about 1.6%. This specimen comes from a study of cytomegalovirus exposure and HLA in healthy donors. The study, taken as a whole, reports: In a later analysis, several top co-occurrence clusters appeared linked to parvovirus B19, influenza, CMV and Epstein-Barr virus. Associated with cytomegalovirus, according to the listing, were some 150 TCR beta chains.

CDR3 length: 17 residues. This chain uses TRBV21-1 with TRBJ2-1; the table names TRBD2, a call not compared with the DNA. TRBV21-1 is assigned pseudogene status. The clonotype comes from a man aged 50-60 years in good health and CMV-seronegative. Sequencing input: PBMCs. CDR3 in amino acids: CARSSGLAGGPTNEQFF. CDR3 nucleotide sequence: TGTGCCAGAAGTTCGGGACTAGCGGGAGGGCCAACCAATGAGCAGTTCTTC.